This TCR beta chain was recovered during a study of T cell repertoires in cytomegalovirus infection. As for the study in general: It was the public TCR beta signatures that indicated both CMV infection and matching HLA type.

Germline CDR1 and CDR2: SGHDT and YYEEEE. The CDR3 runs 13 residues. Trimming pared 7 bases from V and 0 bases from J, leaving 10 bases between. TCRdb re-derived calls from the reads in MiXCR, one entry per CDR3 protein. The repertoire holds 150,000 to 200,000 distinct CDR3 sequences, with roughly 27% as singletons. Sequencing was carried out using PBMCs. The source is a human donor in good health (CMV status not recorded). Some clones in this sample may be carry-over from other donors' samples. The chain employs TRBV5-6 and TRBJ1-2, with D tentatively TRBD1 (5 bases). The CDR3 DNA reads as TGTGCCAGCCGCGGCAGGGCTAACTATGGCTACACCTTC. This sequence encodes CASRGRANYGYTF.